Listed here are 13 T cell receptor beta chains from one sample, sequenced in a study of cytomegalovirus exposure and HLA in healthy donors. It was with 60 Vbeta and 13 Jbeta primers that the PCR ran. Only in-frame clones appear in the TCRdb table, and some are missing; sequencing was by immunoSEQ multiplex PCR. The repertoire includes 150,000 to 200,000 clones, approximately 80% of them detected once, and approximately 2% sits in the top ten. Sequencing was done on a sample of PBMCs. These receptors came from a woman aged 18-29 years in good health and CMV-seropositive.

CDR3 coding DNA: TGTGCCAGCAGCTTGGGACTAGGCCAACTTTTGGAGACCCAGTACTTC. It is translated as CASSLGLGQLLETQYF. The chain employs TRBV7-9 and TRBJ2-5, with 8 bases aligning to TRBD2. This CDR3 is 16 amino acids long. V lost 3 bases to trimming and J lost 5 bases; unmatched junction nucleotides: 11. Germline V lookup: CDR1 SEHNR, CDR2 FQNEAQ (reference sequence).

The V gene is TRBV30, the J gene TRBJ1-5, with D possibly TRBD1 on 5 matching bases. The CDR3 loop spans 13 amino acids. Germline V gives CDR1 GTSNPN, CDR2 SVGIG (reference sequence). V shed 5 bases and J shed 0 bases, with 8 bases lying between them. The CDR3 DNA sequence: TGTGCCTGGGACAGCAATAGCAATCAGCCCCAGCATTTT. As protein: CAWDSNSNQPQHF.

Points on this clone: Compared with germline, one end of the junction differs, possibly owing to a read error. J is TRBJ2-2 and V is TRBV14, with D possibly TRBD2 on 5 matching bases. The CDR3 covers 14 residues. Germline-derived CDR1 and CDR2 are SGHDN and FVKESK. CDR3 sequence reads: CASSQDATPGKLFF. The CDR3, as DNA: TGTGCCAGCAGCCAAGACGCTACCCCCGGGAAGCTGTTTTTT. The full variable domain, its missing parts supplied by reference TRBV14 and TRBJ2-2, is EAGVTQFPSHSVIEKGQTVTLRCDPISGHDNLYWYRRVMGKEIKFLLHFVKESKQDESGMPNNRFLAERTGGTYSTLKVQPAELEDSGVYFCASSQDATPGKLFFGEGSRLTVL.

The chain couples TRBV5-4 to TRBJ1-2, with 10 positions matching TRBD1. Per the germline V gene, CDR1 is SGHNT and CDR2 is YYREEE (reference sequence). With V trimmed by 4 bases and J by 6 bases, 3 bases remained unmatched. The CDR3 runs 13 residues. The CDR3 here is CASSRDRGHGYTF. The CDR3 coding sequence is TGTGCCAGCAGCCGGGACAGGGGCCATGGCTACACCTTC.

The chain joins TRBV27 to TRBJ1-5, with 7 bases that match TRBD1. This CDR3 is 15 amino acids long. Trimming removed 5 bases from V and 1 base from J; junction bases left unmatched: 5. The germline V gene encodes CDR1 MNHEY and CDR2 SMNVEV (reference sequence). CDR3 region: CASSKQGQSNQPQHF. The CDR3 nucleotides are TGTGCCAGCAGTAAACAGGGACAGAGCAATCAGCCCCAGCATTTT.

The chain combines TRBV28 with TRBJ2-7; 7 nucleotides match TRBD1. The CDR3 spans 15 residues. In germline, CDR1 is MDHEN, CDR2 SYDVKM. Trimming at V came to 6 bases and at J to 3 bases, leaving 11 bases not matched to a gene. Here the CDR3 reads CASSAPGQNLYEQYF. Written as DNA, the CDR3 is TGTGCCAGCAGCGCACCGGGACAGAATCTCTACGAGCAGTACTTC.

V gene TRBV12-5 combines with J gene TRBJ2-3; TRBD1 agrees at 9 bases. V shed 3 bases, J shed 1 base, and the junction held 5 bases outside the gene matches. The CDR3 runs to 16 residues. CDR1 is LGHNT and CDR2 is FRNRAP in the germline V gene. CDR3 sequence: CASGLETGGGTDTQYF. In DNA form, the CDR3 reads TGTGCTAGTGGTTTAGAGACAGGGGGTGGCACAGATACGCAGTATTTT.

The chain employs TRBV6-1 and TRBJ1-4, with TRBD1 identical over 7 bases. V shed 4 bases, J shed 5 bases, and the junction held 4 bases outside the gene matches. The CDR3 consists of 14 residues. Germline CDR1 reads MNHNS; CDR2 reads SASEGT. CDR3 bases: TGTGCCAGCAGTGCGGACAGGAGCAATGAAAAACTGTTTTTT. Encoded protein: CASSADRSNEKLFF.

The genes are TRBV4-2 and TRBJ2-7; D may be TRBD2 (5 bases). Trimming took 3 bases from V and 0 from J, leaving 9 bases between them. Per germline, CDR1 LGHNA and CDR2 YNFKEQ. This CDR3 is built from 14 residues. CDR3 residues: CASSHRTHSYEQYF. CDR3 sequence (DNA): TGTGCCAGCAGCCACAGGACTCACTCCTACGAGCAGTACTTC.

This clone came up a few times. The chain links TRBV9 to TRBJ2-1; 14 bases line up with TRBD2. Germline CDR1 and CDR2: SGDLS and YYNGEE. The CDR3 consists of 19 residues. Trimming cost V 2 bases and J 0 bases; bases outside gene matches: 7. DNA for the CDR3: TGTGCCAGCAGCGTTGTGGGGACTAGCGGGGGAAGCTCCTACAATGAGCAGTTCTTC. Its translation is CASSVVGTSGGSSYNEQFF.

CDR3 region: CASSLAGQRNTEAFF. The CDR3 DNA reads as TGCGCCAGCAGCTTGGCCGGTCAAAGGAACACTGAAGCTTTCTTT. The chain employs TRBV5-1 and TRBJ1-1; D is unresolved. The V end was cut by 0 bases, the J end by 1 base, with 10 bases between. In germline, CDR1 is SGHRS, CDR2 YFSETQ. This CDR3 spans 15 amino acids. Together with reference TRBV5-1 and TRBJ1-1, the CDR3 gives the full variable domain: KAGVTQTPRYLIKTRGQQVTLSCSPISGHRSVSWYQQTPGQGLQFLFEYFSETQRNKGNFPGRFSGRQFSNSRSEMNVSTLELGDSALYLCASSLAGQRNTEAFFGQGTRLTVV.

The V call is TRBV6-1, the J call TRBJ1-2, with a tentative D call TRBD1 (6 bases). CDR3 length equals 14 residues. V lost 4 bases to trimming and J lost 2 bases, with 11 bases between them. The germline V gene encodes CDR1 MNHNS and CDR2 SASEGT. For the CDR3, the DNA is TGTGCCAGCAGTGTTCGGGGGGCAAACTATGGCTACACCTTC. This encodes CASSVRGANYGYTF.

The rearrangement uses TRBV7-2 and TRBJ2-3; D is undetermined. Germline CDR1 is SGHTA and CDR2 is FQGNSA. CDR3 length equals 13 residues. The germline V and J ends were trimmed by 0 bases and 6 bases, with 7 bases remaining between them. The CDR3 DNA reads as TGTGCCAGCAGCTTAGCCAATGCGGATACGCAGTATTTT. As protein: CASSLANADTQYF.